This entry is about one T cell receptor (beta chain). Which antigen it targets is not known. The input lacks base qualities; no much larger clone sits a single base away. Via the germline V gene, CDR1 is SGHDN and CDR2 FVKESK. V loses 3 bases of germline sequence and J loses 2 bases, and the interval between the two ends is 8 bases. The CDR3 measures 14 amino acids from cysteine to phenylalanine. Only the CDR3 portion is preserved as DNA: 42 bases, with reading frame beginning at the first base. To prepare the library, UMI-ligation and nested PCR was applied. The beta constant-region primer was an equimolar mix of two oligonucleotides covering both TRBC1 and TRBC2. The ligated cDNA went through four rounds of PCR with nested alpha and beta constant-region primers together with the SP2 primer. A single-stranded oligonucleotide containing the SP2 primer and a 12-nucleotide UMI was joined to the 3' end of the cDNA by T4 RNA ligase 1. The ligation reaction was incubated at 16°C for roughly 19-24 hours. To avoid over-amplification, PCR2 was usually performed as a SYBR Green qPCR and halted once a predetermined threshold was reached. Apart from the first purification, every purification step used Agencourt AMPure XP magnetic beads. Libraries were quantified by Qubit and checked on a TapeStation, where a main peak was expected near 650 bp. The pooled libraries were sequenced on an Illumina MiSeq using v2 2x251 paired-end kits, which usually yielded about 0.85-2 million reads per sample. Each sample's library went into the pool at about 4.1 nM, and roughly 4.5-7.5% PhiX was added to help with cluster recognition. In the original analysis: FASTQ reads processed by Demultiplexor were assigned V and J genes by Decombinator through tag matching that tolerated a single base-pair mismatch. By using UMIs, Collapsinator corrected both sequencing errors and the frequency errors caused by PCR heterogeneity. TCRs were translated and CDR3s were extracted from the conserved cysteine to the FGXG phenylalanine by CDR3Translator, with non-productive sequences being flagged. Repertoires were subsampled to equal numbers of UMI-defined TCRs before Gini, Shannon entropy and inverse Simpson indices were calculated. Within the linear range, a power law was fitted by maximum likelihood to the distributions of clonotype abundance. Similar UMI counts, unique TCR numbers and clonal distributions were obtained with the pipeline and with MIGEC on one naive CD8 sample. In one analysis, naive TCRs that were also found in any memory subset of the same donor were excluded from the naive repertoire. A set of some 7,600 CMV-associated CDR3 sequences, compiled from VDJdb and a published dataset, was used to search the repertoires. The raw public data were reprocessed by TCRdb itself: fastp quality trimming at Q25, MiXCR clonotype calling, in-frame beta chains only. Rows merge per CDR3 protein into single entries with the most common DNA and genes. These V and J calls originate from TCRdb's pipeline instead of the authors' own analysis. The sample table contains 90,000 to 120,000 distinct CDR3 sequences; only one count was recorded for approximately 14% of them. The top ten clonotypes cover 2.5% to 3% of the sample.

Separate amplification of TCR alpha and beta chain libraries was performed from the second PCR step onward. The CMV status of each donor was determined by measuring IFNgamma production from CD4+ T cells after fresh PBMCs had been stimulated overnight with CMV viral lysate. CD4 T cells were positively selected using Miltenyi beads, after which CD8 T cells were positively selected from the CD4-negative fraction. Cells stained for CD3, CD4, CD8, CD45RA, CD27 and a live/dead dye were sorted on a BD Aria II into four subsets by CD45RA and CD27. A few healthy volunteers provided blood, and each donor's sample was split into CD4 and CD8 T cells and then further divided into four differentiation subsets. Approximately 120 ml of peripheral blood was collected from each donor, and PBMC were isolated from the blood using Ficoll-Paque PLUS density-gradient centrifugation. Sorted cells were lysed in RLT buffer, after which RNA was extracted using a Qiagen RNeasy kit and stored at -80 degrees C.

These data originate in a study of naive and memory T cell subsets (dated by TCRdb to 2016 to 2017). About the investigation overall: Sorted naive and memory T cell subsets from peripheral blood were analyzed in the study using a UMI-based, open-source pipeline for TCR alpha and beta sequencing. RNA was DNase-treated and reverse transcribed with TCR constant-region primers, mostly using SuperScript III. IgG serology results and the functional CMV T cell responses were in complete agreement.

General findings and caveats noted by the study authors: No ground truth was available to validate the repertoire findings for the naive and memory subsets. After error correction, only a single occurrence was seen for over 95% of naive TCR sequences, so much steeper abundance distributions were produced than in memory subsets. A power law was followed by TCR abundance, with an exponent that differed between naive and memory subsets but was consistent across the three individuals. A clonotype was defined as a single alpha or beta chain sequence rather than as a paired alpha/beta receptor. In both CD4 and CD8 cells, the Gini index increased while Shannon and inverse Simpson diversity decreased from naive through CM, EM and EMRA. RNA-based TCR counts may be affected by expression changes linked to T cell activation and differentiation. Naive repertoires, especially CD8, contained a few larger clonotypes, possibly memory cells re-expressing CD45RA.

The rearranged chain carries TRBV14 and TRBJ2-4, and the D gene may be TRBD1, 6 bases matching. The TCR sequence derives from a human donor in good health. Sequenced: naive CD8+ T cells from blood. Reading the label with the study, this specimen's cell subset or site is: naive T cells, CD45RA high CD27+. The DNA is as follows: TGTGCCAGCAGCCAGCAGGGGTCCAAAAACATTCAGTACTTC. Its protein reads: CASSQQGSKNIQYF. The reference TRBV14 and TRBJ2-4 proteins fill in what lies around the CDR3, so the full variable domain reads EAGVTQFPSHSVIEKGQTVTLRCDPISGHDNLYWYRRVMGKEIKFLLHFVKESKQDESGMPNNRFLAERTGGTYSTLKVQPAELEDSGVYFCASSQQGSKNIQYFGAGTRLSVL.